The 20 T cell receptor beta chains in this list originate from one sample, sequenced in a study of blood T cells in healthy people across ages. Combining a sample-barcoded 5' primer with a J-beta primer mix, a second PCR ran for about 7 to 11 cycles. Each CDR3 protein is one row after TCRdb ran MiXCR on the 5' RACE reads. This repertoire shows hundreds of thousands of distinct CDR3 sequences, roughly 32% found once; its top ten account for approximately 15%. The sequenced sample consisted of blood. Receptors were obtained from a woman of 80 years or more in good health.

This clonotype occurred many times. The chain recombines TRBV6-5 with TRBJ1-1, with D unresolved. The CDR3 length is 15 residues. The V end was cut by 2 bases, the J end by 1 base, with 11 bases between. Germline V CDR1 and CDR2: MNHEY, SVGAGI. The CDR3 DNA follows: TGTGCCAGCAGTTACGTAAAGGGCCGGAACACTGAAGCTTTCTTT. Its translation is CASSYVKGRNTEAFF.

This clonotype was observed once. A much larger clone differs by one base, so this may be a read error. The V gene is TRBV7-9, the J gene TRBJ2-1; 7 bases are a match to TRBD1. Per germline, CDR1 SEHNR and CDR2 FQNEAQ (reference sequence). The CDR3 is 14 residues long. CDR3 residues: CANSSMDRSLEQFF. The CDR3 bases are TGTGCCAACAGCTCAATGGACAGGAGTTTAGAGCAGTTCTTC.

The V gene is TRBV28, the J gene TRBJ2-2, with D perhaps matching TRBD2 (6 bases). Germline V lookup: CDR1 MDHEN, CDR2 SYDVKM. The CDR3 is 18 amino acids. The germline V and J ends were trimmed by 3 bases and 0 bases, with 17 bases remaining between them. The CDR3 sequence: CASSFSQGGVTNTGELFF. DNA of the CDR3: TGTGCCAGCAGTTTCTCTCAGGGAGGAGTTACGAACACCGGGGAGCTGTTTTTT.

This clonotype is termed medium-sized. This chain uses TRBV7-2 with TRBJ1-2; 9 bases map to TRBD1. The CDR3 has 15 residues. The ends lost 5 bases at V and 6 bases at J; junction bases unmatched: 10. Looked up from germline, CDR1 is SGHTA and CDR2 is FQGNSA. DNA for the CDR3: TGTGCCAGCAGCGGCCGCCGGGACAGGGATCATGGCTACACCTTC. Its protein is CASSGRRDRDHGYTF.

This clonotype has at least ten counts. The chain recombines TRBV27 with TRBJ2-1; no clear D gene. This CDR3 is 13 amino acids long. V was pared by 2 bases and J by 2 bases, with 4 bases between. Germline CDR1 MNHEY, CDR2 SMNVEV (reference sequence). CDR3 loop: CASSLNTYNEQFF. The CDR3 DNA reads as TGTGCCAGCAGTTTAAATACCTACAATGAGCAGTTCTTC.

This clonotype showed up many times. For the CDR3, the DNA is TGCGCCAGCAGCATGGAGGCCTTTGGGGGCTACACCTTC. Translated, it gives CASSMEAFGGYTF. This chain uses TRBV5-1 with TRBJ1-2; D ambiguous. The CDR3 totals 13 residues. Trimming took off 4 bases at V and 8 bases at J, with 15 bases between the two ends. CDR1 and CDR2 (germline): SGHRS, YFSETQ. Together with reference TRBV5-1 and TRBJ1-2, the CDR3 gives the full variable domain: KAGVTQTPRYLIKTRGQQVTLSCSPISGHRSVSWYQQTPGQGLQFLFEYFSETQRNKGNFPGRFSGRQFSNSRSEMNVSTLELGDSALYLCASSMEAFGGYTFGSGTRLTVV.

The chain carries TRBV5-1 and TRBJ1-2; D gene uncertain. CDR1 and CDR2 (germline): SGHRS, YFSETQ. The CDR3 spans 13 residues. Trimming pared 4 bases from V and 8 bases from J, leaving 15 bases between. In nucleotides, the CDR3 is TGCGCCAGCAGCCTGAGCGAGGGTTCGGGCTACACCTTC. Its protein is CASSLSEGSGYTF. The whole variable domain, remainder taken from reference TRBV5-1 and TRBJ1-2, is KAGVTQTPRYLIKTRGQQVTLSCSPISGHRSVSWYQQTPGQGLQFLFEYFSETQRNKGNFPGRFSGRQFSNSRSEMNVSTLELGDSALYLCASSLSEGSGYTFGSGTRLTVV.

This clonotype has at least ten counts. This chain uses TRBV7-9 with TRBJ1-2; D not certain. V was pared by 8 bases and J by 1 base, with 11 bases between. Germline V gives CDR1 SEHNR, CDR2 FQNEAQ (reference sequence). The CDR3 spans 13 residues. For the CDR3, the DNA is TGTGCCAGCTCCGGAAAGAATAACTATGGCTACACCTTC. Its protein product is CASSGKNNYGYTF.

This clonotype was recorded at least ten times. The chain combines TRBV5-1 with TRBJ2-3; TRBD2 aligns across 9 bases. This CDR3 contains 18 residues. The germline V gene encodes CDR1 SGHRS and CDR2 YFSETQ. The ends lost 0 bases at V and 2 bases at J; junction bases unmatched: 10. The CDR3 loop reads CASSLDRRLAGITDTQYF. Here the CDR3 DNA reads TGCGCCAGCAGCTTGGACCGGCGGCTAGCGGGGATCACAGATACGCAGTATTTT.

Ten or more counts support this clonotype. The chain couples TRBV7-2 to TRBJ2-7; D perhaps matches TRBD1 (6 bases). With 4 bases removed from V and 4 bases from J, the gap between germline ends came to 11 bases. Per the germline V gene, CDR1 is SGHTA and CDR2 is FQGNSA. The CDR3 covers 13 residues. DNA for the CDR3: TGTGCCAGCAGCTCAGTCAGGGGTTACGAGCAGTACTTC. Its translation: CASSSVRGYEQYF.

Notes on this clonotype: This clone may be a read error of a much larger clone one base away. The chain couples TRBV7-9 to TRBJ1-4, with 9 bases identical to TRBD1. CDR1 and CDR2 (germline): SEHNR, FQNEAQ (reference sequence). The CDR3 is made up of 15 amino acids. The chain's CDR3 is CANSLQTGGNEKLFF. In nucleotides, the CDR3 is TGTGCCAACAGCCTCCAGACAGGGGGTAATGAAAAACTGTTTTTT.

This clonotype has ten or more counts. The CDR3 DNA sequence: TGTGCCACCAGCAGAGAGGGGCAGCAGCCCCAGCATTTT. Its translation is CATSREGQQPQHF. The chain combines TRBV15 with TRBJ1-5; tentative D call: TRBD1 (5 bases). Germline CDR1 and CDR2: LNHNV and YYDKDF (reference sequence). Trimming shortened V by 0 bases and J by 7 bases, and 7 bases separated the two germline ends. The CDR3 runs 13 residues. The entire variable domain, with the rest obtained from reference TRBV15 and TRBJ1-5, is as follows: DAMVIQNPRYQVTQFGKPVTLSCSQTLNHNVMYWYQQKSSQAPKLLFHYYDKDFNNEADTPDNFQSRRPNTSFCFLDIRSPGLGDTAMYLCATSREGQQPQHFGDGTRLSIL.

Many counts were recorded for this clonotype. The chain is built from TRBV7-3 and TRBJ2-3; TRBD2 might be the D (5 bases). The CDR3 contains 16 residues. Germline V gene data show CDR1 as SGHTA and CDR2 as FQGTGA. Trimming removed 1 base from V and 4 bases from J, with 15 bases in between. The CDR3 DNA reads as TGTGCCAGCAGCTTAAATTCGGCTAGCAACTCAGATACGCAGTATTTT. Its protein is CASSLNSASNSDTQYF.

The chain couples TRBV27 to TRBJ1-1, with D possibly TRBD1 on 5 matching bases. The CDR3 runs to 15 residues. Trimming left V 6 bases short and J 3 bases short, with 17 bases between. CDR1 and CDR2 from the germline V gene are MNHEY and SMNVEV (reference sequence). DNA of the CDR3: TGTGCCAGCAGGTACTTAGACAGTAGAGACACTGAAGCTTTCTTT. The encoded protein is CASRYLDSRDTEAFF.

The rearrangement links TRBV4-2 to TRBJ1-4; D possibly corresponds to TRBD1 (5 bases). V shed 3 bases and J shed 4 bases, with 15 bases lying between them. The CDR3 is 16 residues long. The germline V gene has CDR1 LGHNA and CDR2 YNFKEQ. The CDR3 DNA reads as TGTGCCAGCAGCCAGGAAATCCGGGACCGTAATGAAAAACTGTTTTTT. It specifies CASSQEIRDRNEKLFF.

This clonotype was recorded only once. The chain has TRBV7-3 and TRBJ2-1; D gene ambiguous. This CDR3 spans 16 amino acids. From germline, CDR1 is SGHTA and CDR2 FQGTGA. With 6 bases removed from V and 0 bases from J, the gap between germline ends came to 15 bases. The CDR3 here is CASSHKRYSSYNEQFF. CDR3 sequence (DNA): TGTGCCAGCAGTCATAAACGATATAGCTCCTACAATGAGCAGTTCTTC. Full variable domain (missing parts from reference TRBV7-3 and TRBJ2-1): GAGVSQTPSNKVTEKGKYVELRCDPISGHTALYWYRQSLGQGPEFLIYFQGTGAADDSGLPNDRFFAVRPEGSVSTLKIQRTERGDSAVYLCASSHKRYSSYNEQFFGPGTRLTVL.

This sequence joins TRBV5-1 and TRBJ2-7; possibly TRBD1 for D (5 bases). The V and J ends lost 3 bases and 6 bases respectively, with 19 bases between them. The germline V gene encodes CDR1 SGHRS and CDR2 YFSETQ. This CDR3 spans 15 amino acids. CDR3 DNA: TGCGCCAGCAGCTATGTGGGGCAGATTACCTCCGAGCAGTACTTC. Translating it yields CASSYVGQITSEQYF.

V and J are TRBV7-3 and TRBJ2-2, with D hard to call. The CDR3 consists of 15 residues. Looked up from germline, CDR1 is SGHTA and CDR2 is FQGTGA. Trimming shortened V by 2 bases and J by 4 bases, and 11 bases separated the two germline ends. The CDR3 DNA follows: TGTGCCAGCAGCTTACAGGCAATTGCCACCGGGGAGCTGTTTTTT. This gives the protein CASSLQAIATGELFF.

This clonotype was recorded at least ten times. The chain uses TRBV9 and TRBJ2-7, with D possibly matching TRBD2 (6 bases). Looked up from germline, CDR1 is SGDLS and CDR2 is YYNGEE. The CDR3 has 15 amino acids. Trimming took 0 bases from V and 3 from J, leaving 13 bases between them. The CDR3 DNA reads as TGTGCCAGCAGCGTAGAAGATTTGGGGGGCTACGAGCAGTACTTC. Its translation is CASSVEDLGGYEQYF.

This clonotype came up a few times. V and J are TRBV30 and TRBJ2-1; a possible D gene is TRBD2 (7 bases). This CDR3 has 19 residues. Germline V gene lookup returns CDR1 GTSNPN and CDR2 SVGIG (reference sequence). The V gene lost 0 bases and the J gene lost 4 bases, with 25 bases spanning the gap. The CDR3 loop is CAWSVRRGSRLAKYNEQFF. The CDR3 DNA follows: TGTGCCTGGAGTGTACGAAGGGGGTCGCGACTAGCTAAATACAATGAGCAGTTCTTC.